The 8 T cell receptor beta chains presented below share a single source sample, sequenced in a study of cytomegalovirus exposure and HLA in healthy donors. Assay used: immunoSEQ multiplex PCR; TCRdb lists only in-frame clones, some missing. In the table there are fewer than 120,000 clones, approximately 90% of which are singletons. The sequenced material came from PBMCs. These receptors originate from a woman aged 30 to 39 in good health and CMV-seropositive.

In this sample, this clone turned up a few times. The genes are TRBV5-1 and TRBJ1-2; D is perhaps TRBD1 (6 bases). The CDR3 runs to 14 residues. V was cut by 4 bases and J by 2 bases, with 12 bases left in between. In germline, CDR1 is SGHRS, CDR2 YFSETQ. Here the CDR3 reads CASSVGGQNYGYTF. CDR3 sequence (DNA): TGCGCCAGCAGCGTAGGGGGTCAGAACTATGGCTACACCTTC.

This chain joins TRBV4-3 and TRBJ2-7, with 9 bases identical to TRBD1. The germline CDR1 and CDR2 sequences are LGHNA and YSLEER. The V segment lost 0 bases and the J segment 6 bases; nucleotides outside the gene matches: 9. This CDR3 is built from 16 residues. CDR3 sequence (DNA): TGCGCCAGCAGCCAAGATGCCCGGGACAGGGTTGGCGAGCAGTACTTC. It codes for CASSQDARDRVGEQYF.

The CDR3 is CASSTTGGSYEQYF. In nucleotides, the CDR3 is TGTGCCAGCAGCACTACAGGGGGCTCCTACGAGCAGTACTTC. The chain recombines TRBV7-3 with TRBJ2-7; 8 bases align to TRBD1. V lost 5 bases to trimming and J lost 0 bases; unmatched junction nucleotides: 3. Germline V gene data show CDR1 as SGHTA and CDR2 as FQGTGA. The CDR3 is made up of 14 amino acids.

The genes are TRBV4-1 and TRBJ2-1; D is unresolved. The CDR3 extends over 15 amino acids. V was shortened by 1 base and J by 5 bases, with 12 bases between the two germline ends. Germline CDR1 MGHRA, CDR2 YSYEKL. CDR3 bases: TGCGCCAGCAGCCAAGGTATACTCCCCCACAATGAGCAGTTCTTC. Its translation: CASSQGILPHNEQFF.

The J gene is TRBJ2-1, the V gene TRBV9; 7 nucleotides align to TRBD2. V was clipped by 0 bases and J by 5 bases; unmatched bases: 11. CDR3 size: 17 residues. Germline V gene data show CDR1 as SGDLS and CDR2 as YYNGEE. The CDR3 region has the DNA TGTGCCAGCAGCGTAGGGGTTGTTGGCGGGGGTCACAATGAGCAGTTCTTC. This gives the protein CASSVGVVGGGHNEQFF.

The chain carries TRBV5-1 and TRBJ2-1; 7 bases map to TRBD2. The CDR3 sequence is 15 residues long. Trimming cost V 5 bases and J 0 bases; bases outside gene matches: 5. Germline V gene data show CDR1 as SGHRS and CDR2 as YFSETQ. This chain's CDR3 is CASRSGESSYNEQFF. CDR3 sequence (DNA): TGCGCCAGCAGAAGCGGGGAGAGCTCCTACAATGAGCAGTTCTTC. Full variable domain (missing parts from reference TRBV5-1 and TRBJ2-1): KAGVTQTPRYLIKTRGQQVTLSCSPISGHRSVSWYQQTPGQGLQFLFEYFSETQRNKGNFPGRFSGRQFSNSRSEMNVSTLELGDSALYLCASRSGESSYNEQFFGPGTRLTVL.

This clone was detected only once. The chain carries TRBV10-1 and TRBJ1-5, with unresolved D. The CDR3 is 12 amino acids. Germline loops: CDR1 WNHNN, CDR2 SYGVQD (reference sequence). V was trimmed by 9 bases and J by 0 bases, leaving 6 bases between them. In DNA, the CDR3 is TGCGCCAGGAGAGTTAGCAATCAGCCCCAGCATTTT. Protein sequence: CARRVSNQPQHF.

The chain employs TRBV30 and TRBJ2-3, with 7 bases fitting TRBD2. The V and J ends lost 1 base and 4 bases, in that order; junction bases with no gene match: 2. From germline, CDR1 is GTSNPN and CDR2 SVGIG (reference sequence). This CDR3 region has 13 residues. CDR3: CAWSEGRADTQYF. The DNA of the CDR3 is TGTGCCTGGAGTGAGGGGAGGGCAGATACGCAGTATTTT. The entire variable domain, with the rest obtained from reference TRBV30 and TRBJ2-3, is as follows: SQTIHQWPATLVQPVGSPLSLECTVEGTSNPNLYWYRQAAGRGLQLLFYSVGIGQISSEVPQNLSASRPQDRQFILSSKKLLLSDSGFYLCAWSEGRADTQYFGPGTRLTVL.